This T cell receptor beta chain was profiled in a study of blood T cell repertoires in COVID-19 (TCRdb year 2020). With regard to the full study: Collaborator samples came from the United States, Italy and Spain and covered acute and convalescent phases of COVID-19. The sample metadata nearly always contained a de-identified subject ID, COVID-19 status, age in years and sex. The samples were drawn from the first 160 participants of the ongoing ImmuneRACE study and from 950 to 1,500 subjects provided by 6 global collaborators. The material from the prospective study consisted of cDNA or gDNA derived from T cells, B-cell-depleted T cells, or PBMCs. Deeply sampled blood TCRbeta repertoires from subjects exposed to, actively infected with, or recovered from COVID-19 were included in the dataset. A freely available public database, intended as a resource for researchers studying the immune response to SARS-CoV-2, is where the repertoires were released. HLA class I and class II types, where available, came from metadata supplied by the sample provider rather than from assay-based typing. Broad study findings and their caveats: Clinical and demographic metadata were provided uncurated, with the amount varying by source and participant.

Participants in the prospective study were aged roughly 18 to 100 years, lived in about two dozen United States geographic areas, and enrolled through a virtual design. To assign participants to cohorts, the prospective study relied on clinical history that participants themselves reported in a screening survey and a study questionnaire. Each participant in the prospective study had whole blood, serum and a nasopharyngeal or oropharyngeal swab collected by mobile phlebotomists. Prospective study participants could optionally give additional blood draws and questionnaires over an approximately two-month period. Blood samples from the prospective study were shipped frozen or at room temperature prior to DNA extraction. Comment on this clone: Its antigen is currently not known. No much larger clone exists at a distance of one base, and base qualities are not known.

The immunoSEQ Assay, a bias-controlled multiplex PCR, was used to amplify TCRbeta CDR3 regions from genomic DNA. The authors processed their data as follows. The number of nucleated cells in each sample was estimated by amplification of reference gene primers within the assay. Sequence reads were collapsed and filtered to measure the absolute abundance of every unique TCRbeta CDR3 rearrangement. For each sample, productive Simpson clonality was calculated as the square root of Simpson's diversity index across productive rearrangements. In its TCRdb copy, this immuneACCESS table keeps in-frame sequences only and misses some clones. Where compared with another copy, unresolved V genes explain less than half of these, and the others have no known cause. V, J and clone size derive from that table, while D and trimming were established from the DNA sequence. Recorded for this sample are hundreds of thousands of clones; 88% of them occurred a single time. The ten largest account for roughly 1.2% of the sample.

The CDR3 covers 17 residues, taking in both the cysteine and the phenylalanine. CDR3 DNA is the only sequence kept; it has 51 bases, read in frame from the first base. The germline V gene (reference sequence) sets CDR1 to MNHEY and CDR2 to SMNVEV. The V end gives up 1 base and the J end 5 bases, leaving 8 bases in the junction not matched to a gene. The chain links TRBV27 with TRBJ2-2; 9 middle bases align to TRBD2. The sequenced material came from PBMCs or T cells enriched from blood (not recorded which). The clonotype was recovered from a woman aged 40 to 50 with acute COVID-19. CDR3 reads: CASSLYAGGPKTGELFF. DNA sequence: TGTGCCAGCAGTTTATATGCGGGAGGGCCTAAAACCGGGGAGCTGTTTTTT.